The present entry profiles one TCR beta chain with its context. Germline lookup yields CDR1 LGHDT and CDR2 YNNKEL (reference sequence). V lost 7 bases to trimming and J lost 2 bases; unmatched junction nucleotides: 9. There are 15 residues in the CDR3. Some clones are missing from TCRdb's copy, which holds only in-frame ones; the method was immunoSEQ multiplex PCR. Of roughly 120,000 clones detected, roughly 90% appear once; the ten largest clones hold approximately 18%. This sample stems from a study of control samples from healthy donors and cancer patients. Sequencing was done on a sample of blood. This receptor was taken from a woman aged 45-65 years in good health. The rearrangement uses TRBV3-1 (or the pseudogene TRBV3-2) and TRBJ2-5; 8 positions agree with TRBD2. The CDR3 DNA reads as TGTGCCAGCATTTGGGCGGGAGGCCTACAAGAGACCCAGTACTTC. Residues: CASIWAGGLQETQYF.